A single sample gave rise to the 28 T cell receptor beta chains below, sequenced in a study of T-cell reconstitution after alpha-beta-depleted transplantation in children. Unique molecular identifiers were incorporated into the prepared TCRbeta library. TCRdb reprocessed the PCR reads with MiXCR, giving one entry per CDR3 protein. The sample includes some 200,000 distinct CDR3 sequences, roughly 15% of them seen just once. The sample was PBMCs from the stem cell graft donor, taken from the stem cell graft. The receptors here all came from a human donor who donated a stem cell graft to a child with acute lymphoblastic leukemia.

This clonotype was counted at least ten times. This rearrangement joins TRBV12-3 or TRBV12-4 to TRBJ2-1; D ambiguous. The CDR3 sequence is 16 residues long. V was pared by 5 bases and J by 1 base, with 15 bases between. CDR3: CASSSWIRGSYNEQFF. CDR3 nucleotide sequence: TGTGCCAGCAGTAGTTGGATCCGTGGGTCCTACAATGAGCAGTTCTTC.

In its sample, this clonotype was seen a few times. This chain joins TRBV29-1 and TRBJ2-1, with TRBD2 identical over 7 bases. Looked up from germline, CDR1 is SQVTM and CDR2 is ANQGSEA. The CDR3 has 11 residues. The J segment lost 15 bases and the V segment lost 4 bases, leaving 9 bases of the junction unmatched. The CDR3 protein is CSVGLGGSGFF. DNA for the CDR3: TGCAGCGTTGGCCTGGGGGGGTCGGGGTTCTTC.

This clonotype was picked up many times. The chain's CDR3 is CASSLTGQLYGYTF. CDR3 coding DNA: TGTGCCAGCAGTTTAACTGGGCAGCTCTATGGCTACACCTTC. J is TRBJ1-2 and V is TRBV12-3 or TRBV12-4; D is uncertain. Trimming shortened V by 2 bases and J by 4 bases, and 11 bases separated the two germline ends. The CDR3 runs to 14 residues.

This clonotype has ten or more counts. This chain joins TRBV27 and TRBJ1-1; D is possibly TRBD1 (6 bases). The CDR3 spans 15 residues. Germline assignment: CDR1 MNHEY and CDR2 SMNVEV (reference sequence). The V end lost 8 bases, the J end lost 5 bases, and 21 bases lay between the germline ends. CDR3 sequence reads: CASRSMAGVGTEAFF. Here the CDR3 DNA reads TGTGCCAGCCGTTCCATGGCAGGGGTAGGGACTGAAGCTTTCTTT.

In its sample, this clonotype was seen many times. The DNA of the CDR3 is TGTGCCAGCAGCTCAACGGGGACTAAACAGACCCAGTACTTC. This encodes CASSSTGTKQTQYF. The gene calls are TRBV13 and TRBJ2-5; 7 bases align to TRBD2. Trimming removed 4 bases from V and 6 bases from J; junction bases left unmatched: 8. The germline CDR1 and CDR2 sequences are PRHDT and FYEKMQ (reference sequence). This CDR3 is 14 amino acids long.

This clonotype was observed a handful of times. V and J are TRBV4-1 and TRBJ2-1; D uncertain. From germline, CDR1 is MGHRA and CDR2 YSYEKL. This CDR3 contains 15 residues. Trimming took 1 base from V and 3 from J, leaving 10 bases between them. This CDR3 reads CASSQGKDLYNEQFF. The CDR3 DNA reads as TGCGCCAGCAGCCAAGGAAAGGACCTCTACAATGAGCAGTTCTTC.

This clonotype turned up a few times. The rearrangement uses TRBV5-1 and TRBJ1-6, with a weak D call TRBD1 (6 bases). In germline, CDR1 is SGHRS, CDR2 YFSETQ. The ends were cut back, 4 bases at V and 7 bases at J, with 12 bases in the middle. The CDR3 spans 14 residues. DNA for the CDR3: TGCGCCAGCAGCCCCCGGACAGCCAATTCACCCCTCCACTTT. Translated, it gives CASSPRTANSPLHF.

The chain couples TRBV7-9 to TRBJ2-7, with 9 bases lining up with TRBD1. There are 16 residues in the CDR3. V lost 4 bases and J lost 5; bases outside the gene matches: 12. Germline V gene lookup returns CDR1 SEHNR and CDR2 FQNEAQ (reference sequence). The CDR3 here is CASSSGAGTGRNEQYF. CDR3 in DNA: TGTGCCAGCAGCTCCGGGGCCGGGACAGGGCGAAACGAGCAGTACTTC.

In its sample, this clonotype was seen many times. The chain uses TRBV5-1 and TRBJ1-4; 11 nucleotides align to TRBD1. CDR1 is SGHRS, CDR2 YFSETQ, per germline. V gave up 4 bases and J gave up 1 base; unmatched junction bases: 9. This CDR3 region has 18 residues. The CDR3 sequence: CASSARTGGIGTNEKLFF. The CDR3 region has the DNA TGCGCCAGCAGCGCCCGGACAGGGGGCATCGGAACTAATGAAAAACTGTTTTTT.

The gene calls are TRBV29-1 and TRBJ2-5; tentative D call: TRBD1 (6 bases). Germline lookup yields CDR1 SQVTM and CDR2 ANQGSEA. The CDR3 covers 15 residues. Between the trimmed V and J ends, which lost 4 bases and 4 bases, there was a span of 19 bases. The CDR3 DNA is TGCAGCGTTGCCAAGGACATAAGAGGGGGAGAGACCCAGTACTTC. Amino acids: CSVAKDIRGGETQYF. Filled out from reference TRBV29-1 and TRBJ2-5, the complete variable domain reads SAVISQKPSRDICQRGTSLTIQCQVDSQVTMMFWYRQQPGQSLTLIATANQGSEATYESGFVIDKFPISRPNLTFSTLTVSNMSPEDSSIYLCSVAKDIRGGETQYFGPGTRLLVL.

This clonotype was counted many times. The rearrangement links TRBV3-1 to TRBJ2-7, with TRBD1 matching 8 bases. After removal of 4 bases from V and 4 bases from J, the junction contained 6 bases not matched to a gene. The CDR3 is 14 amino acids. The V gene's germline CDR1 is LGHDT and CDR2 YNNKEL (reference sequence). The CDR3 sequence is CASSPETGVYEQYF. As DNA, the CDR3 is TGTGCCAGCAGCCCCGAGACAGGGGTATACGAGCAGTACTTC.

The V and J genes are TRBV27 and TRBJ2-3; tentative D call: TRBD2 (6 bases). V was trimmed by 6 bases and J by 5 bases, leaving 24 bases between them. The germline V gene has CDR1 MNHEY and CDR2 SMNVEV (reference sequence). This CDR3 is built from 17 residues. CDR3 protein: CASRSYLGTEVGDTQYF. The CDR3 region has the DNA TGTGCCAGCAGAAGCTACCTCGGGACTGAGGTAGGAGATACGCAGTATTTT.

The chain joins TRBV23-1 to TRBJ2-4; TRBD1 matches at 8 bases. TRBV23-1 is treated as an ORF (open reading frame) with a function not yet certain. The junction had 3 bases not matched to a gene; V was cut back by 8 bases and J by 3 bases. The CDR3 runs to 13 residues. DNA of the CDR3: TGCGCCAGCCGTGGACAGGGCAAAAACATTCAGTACTTC. The encoded protein is CASRGQGKNIQYF.

This clonotype appeared many times. J is TRBJ2-7 and V is TRBV7-2, with TRBD2 matching over 10 bases. The CDR3 has 13 amino acids. CDR1 and CDR2 (germline): SGHTA, FQGNSA. V was clipped by 7 bases and J by 6 bases; unmatched bases: 6. The CDR3 DNA reads TGTGCCAGCAAGGGGTCTAGCGGGAGCGAGCAGTACTTC. Residues: CASKGSSGSEQYF.

At least ten counts were recorded for this clonotype. The chain combines TRBV6-5 with TRBJ1-3, with a weak D call TRBD1 (5 bases). The germline gives CDR1 MNHEY, CDR2 SVGAGI. Between the trimmed V and J ends, which lost 4 bases and 0 bases, there was a span of 10 bases. This CDR3 region has 15 residues. The CDR3 sequence: CASSFGAVSGNTIYF. The CDR3 DNA is TGTGCCAGCAGTTTTGGGGCAGTCTCTGGAAACACCATATATTTT.

The sample holds many counts of this clonotype. The chain uses TRBV6-1 and TRBJ2-7; D call uncertain. V lost 10 bases and J 4 bases, leaving 23 bases between the germline ends. This CDR3 contains 15 residues. Germline V lookup: CDR1 MNHNS, CDR2 SASEGT. The CDR3 loop is CATKTSWSGRYEQYF. Here the CDR3 DNA reads TGTGCCACCAAAACCTCCTGGTCAGGCCGATACGAGCAGTACTTC.

The gene calls are TRBV12-3 or TRBV12-4 and TRBJ2-4; 8 nucleotides line up with TRBD2. V was pared by 6 bases and J by 5 bases, with 6 bases of the junction left unmatched. The CDR3 totals 14 residues. CDR3 residues: CASSPGGAQNIQYF. As DNA, the CDR3 is TGTGCCAGCAGCCCGGGGGGGGCCCAAAACATTCAGTACTTC.

This clonotype occurred many times. This chain uses TRBV7-2 with TRBJ2-7, with 7 bases identical to TRBD2. The length of the CDR3 is 13 residues. CDR1 and CDR2 (germline): SGHTA, FQGNSA. Trimming cost V 6 bases and J 7 bases; bases outside gene matches: 9. DNA of the CDR3: TGTGCCAGCAGTTTGGGCGGGAGAAGGGAGCAGTACTTC. It codes for CASSLGGRREQYF.

The table lists this clonotype with a few counts. The V call is TRBV12-3 or TRBV12-4, the J call TRBJ2-1; 9 positions match TRBD1. Germline trimming cut 2 bases from V and 5 bases from J; bases unmatched to any gene: 10. The CDR3 length is 17 residues. CDR3 nucleotide sequence: TGTGCCAGCAGTTTAAGGGTAACAGGGGGCGTCCACAATGAGCAGTTCTTC. Its protein product is CASSLRVTGGVHNEQFF.

This clonotype was detected many times. This sequence joins TRBV11-2 and TRBJ2-7, with 14 nucleotides matching TRBD2. CDR3 length equals 20 residues. Per germline, CDR1 SGHAT and CDR2 FQNNGV. The V segment lost 5 bases and the J segment 1 base; nucleotides outside the gene matches: 16. Written as DNA, the CDR3 is TGTGCCAGCAGCCCAAGGGCCGGGACTAGCGGGAGTGGTTTTTCCTACGAGCAGTACTTC. Translated, it gives CASSPRAGTSGSGFSYEQYF.

This clonotype was counted many times. The V and J genes are TRBV10-3 and TRBJ2-5; D is tentatively TRBD1 or TRBD2 (5 bases each). Germline loops: CDR1 ENHRY, CDR2 SYGVKD. Trimming pared 6 bases from V and 1 base from J, leaving 12 bases between. This CDR3 has 14 amino acids. CDR3 nucleotides: TGTGCCATCAGAGAAGGGACCCGCCAAGAGACCCAGTACTTC. Translating it yields CAIREGTRQETQYF.

This clonotype occurred many times. The chain combines TRBV10-3 with TRBJ1-5, with unresolved D. CDR3 size: 13 residues. Between the trimmed V and J ends, which lost 10 bases and 0 bases, there was a span of 10 bases. From germline, CDR1 is ENHRY and CDR2 SYGVKD. CDR3 bases: TGTGCCACCCAGCGAGATAGCAATCAGCCCCAGCATTTT. Translating it yields CATQRDSNQPQHF.

This clonotype was picked up a small number of times. The J gene is TRBJ2-3, the V gene TRBV5-1; no firm D call. The germline CDR1 and CDR2 sequences are SGHRS and YFSETQ. The CDR3 totals 14 residues. Trimming shortened V by 7 bases and J by 0 bases, and 12 bases separated the two germline ends. The CDR3 region is CASRSVPSTDTQYF. The CDR3, as DNA: TGCGCCAGCCGCAGCGTACCTAGCACAGATACGCAGTATTTT.

This clonotype appeared many times. The V call is TRBV27, the J call TRBJ1-1; TRBD1 matches at 8 bases. This CDR3 comprises 13 residues. V gave up 5 bases and J gave up 7 bases; unmatched junction bases: 6. In germline, CDR1 is MNHEY, CDR2 SMNVEV (reference sequence). The chain's CDR3 is CASSGTGTVEAFF. The CDR3 coding sequence is TGTGCCAGCAGTGGGACAGGAACCGTTGAAGCTTTCTTT.

The chain carries TRBV10-2 and TRBJ2-1; TRBD2 might be the D (5 bases). V was pared by 3 bases and J by 7 bases, with 16 bases between. Germline CDR1 is WSHSY and CDR2 is SAAADI. The CDR3 spans 15 residues. This CDR3 is CASSDRGSGENEQFF. The CDR3 DNA reads as TGCGCCAGCAGTGATAGAGGGAGTGGGGAAAATGAGCAGTTCTTC.

This clonotype was seen at least ten times. The chain is built from TRBV5-1 and TRBJ2-5, with D possibly TRBD1 on 6 matching bases. The CDR3 is 13 residues long. Trimming took 6 bases from V and 3 from J, leaving 12 bases between them. Germline V gene sequence: CDR1 SGHRS, CDR2 YFSETQ. DNA of the CDR3: TGCGCCAGCATCACAGGGCAAGAAGAGACCCAGTACTTC. This encodes CASITGQEETQYF.

This clonotype was recorded at least ten times. The chain carries TRBV5-1 and TRBJ2-1; weak D call: TRBD2 (6 bases). Germline lookup yields CDR1 SGHRS and CDR2 YFSETQ. V was trimmed by 4 bases and J by 3 bases, leaving 11 bases between them. The CDR3 sequence is 14 residues long. Written as DNA, the CDR3 is TGCGCCAGCAGCGTCGCTAGCGACTACAATGAGCAGTTCTTC. Its translation is CASSVASDYNEQFF.

In its sample, this clonotype was seen many times. The V gene is TRBV29-1, the J gene TRBJ2-5, with TRBD2 matching 7 bases. V gave up 7 bases and J gave up 1 base; unmatched junction bases: 9. Germline V CDR1 and CDR2: SQVTM, ANQGSEA. The CDR3 loop spans 14 amino acids. The CDR3 bases are TGCAGCGCCGCCCCCGTAGCGGGCCAAGAGACCCAGTACTTC. Its protein is CSAAPVAGQETQYF.